This TCR beta chain was identified during a study of monozygotic twins with inflammatory bowel disease. Starting material for each TCR library was about 3,500 ng of total RNA. Every sample had its cDNA made across eight separate reactions. The template switching step added UMIs that contained a 6-nucleotide sample barcode. TCRdb reprocessed the 5' RACE reads and reports one entry per CDR3 protein, with no DNA. The table for this sample gives a few hundred thousand distinct CDR3 sequences. Germline CDR1 and CDR2: SGHAT and FQNNGV. The CDR3 contains 15 residues. Investigators extracted total RNA from whole blood and did not sort T cells.

V is TRBV11-2 and J is TRBJ2-7; TCRdb selects TRBD2, and the lack of DNA leaves this call unchecked. The TCR comes from a human donor with ulcerative colitis or Crohn's disease, or a healthy co-twin of an affected twin (not recorded which). The sample comprised blood. CDR3 in amino acids: CASSLYPDSIYEQYF.